The 7 T cell receptor beta chains below were found in one sample sequenced in a study of cytotoxic CD8 clonotypes in ibrutinib-treated CLL. Libraries were prepared by immunoSEQ multiplex PCR; TCRdb keeps only in-frame clonotypes and omits some of them. The sample holds 300,000 to 400,000 clones, about 61% seen once. The sequenced sample was PBMCs, obtained after 36 months of ibrutinib treatment. These receptors came from a human donor with chronic lymphocytic leukemia.

V usage is TRBV7-6 and J usage is TRBJ2-5; D gene unclear. In germline, CDR1 is SGHVS, CDR2 FNYEAQ. The germline V and J ends were trimmed by 5 bases and 5 bases, with 15 bases remaining between them. This CDR3 is built from 14 residues. This chain's CDR3 is CASSQNLGKETQYF. DNA of the CDR3: TGTGCCAGCAGCCAAAATCTGGGCAAGGAGACCCAGTACTTC.

The sample holds a few counts of this clone. The chain is built from TRBV7-6 and TRBJ2-2, with a tentative D call TRBD2 (6 bases). V gave up 2 bases and J gave up 5 bases, with 9 bases separating them. Germline V gene data show CDR1 as SGHVS and CDR2 as FNYEAQ. The CDR3 runs to 14 residues. The CDR3, as DNA: TGTGCCAGCAGCTTATCTGGAGGGACCGGGGAGCTGTTTTTT. Protein product: CASSLSGGTGELFF.

The rearrangement joins TRBV15 to TRBJ2-5; D is unclear. The closer fit of TRBJ2-7 to the DNA end suggests the J call may be wrong. The CDR3 consists of 12 residues. Germline V gives CDR1 LNHNV, CDR2 YYDKDF (reference sequence). CDR3 residues: CATSRDGYEQYF. The CDR3 DNA reads as TGTGCCACCAGCAGAGATGGTTACGAGCAGTACTTC.

In its sample, this clone was seen a few times. The rearrangement joins TRBV20-1 to TRBJ1-2; 8 bases fit TRBD1. The CDR3 has 11 amino acids. Germline V gene data show CDR1 as DFQATT and CDR2 as SNEGSKA (reference sequence). CDR3 region: CRTPGGRGYTF. The CDR3 coding sequence is TGCAGGACACCAGGGGGCCGTGGCTACACCTTC.

The chain carries TRBV9 and TRBJ2-1, with 11 bases identical to TRBD2. J lost 0 bases, V lost 4 bases, and 3 bases had no gene match. The CDR3 covers 16 residues. Germline V gives CDR1 SGDLS, CDR2 YYNGEE. Here the CDR3 reads CASSYTSGSSYNEQFF. Written as DNA, the CDR3 is TGTGCCAGCAGCTATACTAGCGGGAGCTCCTACAATGAGCAGTTCTTC.

V gene TRBV7-3 combines with J gene TRBJ2-1; D uncertain. The CDR3 is made up of 13 amino acids. Germline loops: CDR1 SGHTA, CDR2 FQGTGA. V gave up 2 bases and J gave up 7 bases, with 9 bases separating them. CDR3 sequence: CASSLLAANEQFF. DNA of the CDR3: TGTGCCAGCAGCTTATTGGCTGCGAATGAGCAGTTCTTC.

The chain employs TRBV5-6 and TRBJ1-6; 7 bases fit TRBD1. Germline lookup yields CDR1 SGHDT and CDR2 YYEEEE. The ends lost 4 bases at V and 7 bases at J; junction bases unmatched: 11. This CDR3 comprises 16 residues. Written as DNA, the CDR3 is TGTGCCAGCAGCGCCAGTCCACAGGGGATAAATTCACCCCTCCACTTT. This gives the protein CASSASPQGINSPLHF. Looking up the rest from reference TRBV5-6 and TRBJ1-6 gives the full variable domain: DAGVTQSPTHLIKTRGQQVTLRCSPKSGHDTVSWYQQALGQGPQFIFQYYEEEERQRGNFPDRFSGHQFPNYSSELNVNALLLGDSALYLCASSASPQGINSPLHFGNGTRLTVT.